This paragraph covers one T cell receptor (beta chain) sequence. Its recognized antigen is unknown. Base qualities were left out, and no much larger clone turns up one base away. The study tested focal radiation therapy combined with CTLA-4 blockade (ipilimumab) in patients with chemo-refractory metastatic non-small-cell lung cancer. The data originate from a study of radiotherapy plus CTLA-4 blockade in lung cancer (dated by TCRdb to the late 2010s). Looking at the study overall: Objective responses occurred in about 19% of enrolled patients, and 30% to 35% achieved disease control. On the study overall, not on this receptor specifically: After treatment with radiotherapy and ipilimumab, TCR clones that came from tumors expanded in the peripheral blood. Increased serum interferon-beta after radiation, together with early dynamic changes in blood T cell clones, were reported to be the strongest predictors of response.

The library was built by means of the immunoSEQ multiplex PCR assay. The clones in this table, taken by TCRdb from immuneACCESS, are in-frame only. Not every clone is retained; where verified, under half of the shortfall comes from an unresolved V gene, and the cause of the rest is unknown. This sample gives over 45,000 clones in total; approximately 80% of them show up just once. Over 15% of the sample goes to the ten largest clones. The germline V gene yields SNHLY for CDR1 and FYNNEI for CDR2. From V the trimming removes 6 bases and from J it removes 2 bases, while the gene matches leave 6 bases of the junction unaccounted for. The CDR3 runs 14 amino acids, cysteine and phenylalanine included. The entry retains the CDR3 DNA only, 42 bases that are in frame from base 1.

The specimen was peripheral blood, collected from a patient treated with radiotherapy plus ipilimumab. The rearranged chain carries TRBV2 and TRBJ1-2, and 7 junctional nucleotides match TRBD1. This receptor was obtained from a human donor with non-small cell lung cancer who had a complete response to radiotherapy plus ipilimumab. The encoded CDR3 is CASSGDRSNYGYTF. The nucleotides read TGTGCCAGCAGCGGGGACAGATCAAACTATGGCTACACCTTC.